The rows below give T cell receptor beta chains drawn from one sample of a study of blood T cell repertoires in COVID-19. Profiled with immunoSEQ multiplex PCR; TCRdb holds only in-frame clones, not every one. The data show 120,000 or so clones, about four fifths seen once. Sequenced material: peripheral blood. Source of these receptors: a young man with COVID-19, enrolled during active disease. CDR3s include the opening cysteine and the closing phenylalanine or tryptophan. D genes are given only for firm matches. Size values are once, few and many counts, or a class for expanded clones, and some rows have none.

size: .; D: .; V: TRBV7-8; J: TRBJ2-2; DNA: TGTGCCAGCAGCTTAGCCGGAGGGGCCGGGGAGCTGTTTTTT; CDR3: CASSLAGGAGELFF
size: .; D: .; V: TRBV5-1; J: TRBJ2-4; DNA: TGCGCCAGCAGCCCCCAGGGGCAGGGAATAGCCAAAAACATTCAGTACTTC; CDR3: CASSPQGQGIAKNIQYF
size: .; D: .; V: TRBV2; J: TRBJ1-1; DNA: TGTGCCAGCAAAGGGTTGGAGGGAGGGTTCAGAGTGGGGTTGAACACTGAAGCTTTCTTT; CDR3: CASKGLEGGFRVGLNTEAFF
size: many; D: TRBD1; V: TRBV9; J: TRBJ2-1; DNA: TGTGCCAGCAGTGGGACCGGGACAGGGAGAAATGAGCAGTTCTTC; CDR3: CASSGTGTGRNEQFF
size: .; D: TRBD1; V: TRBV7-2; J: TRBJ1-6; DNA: TGTGCCAGCAGCTTGCAGGGGGAGTATTCACCCCTCCACTTT; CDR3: CASSLQGEYSPLHF
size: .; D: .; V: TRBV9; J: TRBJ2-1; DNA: TGTGCCAGCAGCGTAGGCTCTAGCGTGGGTGAGCAGTTCTTC; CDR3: CASSVGSSVGEQFF
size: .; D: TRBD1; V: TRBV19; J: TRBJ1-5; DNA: TGTGCCAGTAGTTCGGACAGGGGAAATCAGCCCCAGCATTTT; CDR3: CASSSDRGNQPQHF
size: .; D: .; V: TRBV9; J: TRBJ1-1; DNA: TGTGCCAGCAGCGTAGTCAGGGCTTGGCCCGCTGAAGCTTTCTTT; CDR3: CASSVVRAWPAEAFF
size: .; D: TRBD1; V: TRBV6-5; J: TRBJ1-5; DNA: TGTGCCAGCAGTCACCGGGACAGGGGGCGAGGGCCCCAGCATTTT; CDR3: CASSHRDRGRGPQHF
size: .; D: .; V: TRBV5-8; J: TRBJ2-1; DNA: TGTGCCAGCAGCTTGGATCGGGGGTCGTACAATGAGCAGTTCTTC; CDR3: CASSLDRGSYNEQFF
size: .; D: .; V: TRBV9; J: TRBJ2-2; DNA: TGTGCCAGCAGCGTAAGCTACACCGGGGAGCTGTTTTTT; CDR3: CASSVSYTGELFF
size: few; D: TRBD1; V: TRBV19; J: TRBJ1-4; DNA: TGTGCCAGTAGTCCCGGACAGGGTGGGGATGAAAAACTGTTTTTT; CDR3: CASSPGQGGDEKLFF
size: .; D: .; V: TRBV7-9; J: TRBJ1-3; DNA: TGTGCCAGCAGCCCCCTGTCTGGAAACACCATATATTTT; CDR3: CASSPLSGNTIYF
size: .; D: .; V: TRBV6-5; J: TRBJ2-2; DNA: TGTGCCAGCACCATATACTTGAACACCGGGGAGCTGTTTTTT; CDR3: CASTIYLNTGELFF
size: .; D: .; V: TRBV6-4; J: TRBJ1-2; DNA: TGTGCCAGCAGTCAACATCAGGGATCGGGCTACACCTTC; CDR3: CASSQHQGSGYTF
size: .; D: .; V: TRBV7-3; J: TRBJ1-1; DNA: TGTGCCAGCAGCTTAACAGGGGAACGGACGAACACTGAAGCTTTCTTT; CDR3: CASSLTGERTNTEAFF
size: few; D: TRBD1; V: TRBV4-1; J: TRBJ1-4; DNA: TGCGCCAGCAGCCCCATCCTGAGGGACAGGGTAATGTTTTTT; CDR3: CASSPILRDRVMFF
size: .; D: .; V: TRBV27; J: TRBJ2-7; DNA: TGTGCCAGCAGTTTCTCACAGGGATTTTTGCAGTACTTC; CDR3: CASSFSQGFLQYF
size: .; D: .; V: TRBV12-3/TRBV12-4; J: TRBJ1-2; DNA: TGTGCCAGCAGTTTTATAGGGGATGGCTACACCTTC; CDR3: CASSFIGDGYTF
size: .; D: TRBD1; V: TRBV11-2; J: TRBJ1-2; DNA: TGTGCCAGCAGCCGACAGGGGGTTAGAGGCTACACCTTC; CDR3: CASSRQGVRGYTF
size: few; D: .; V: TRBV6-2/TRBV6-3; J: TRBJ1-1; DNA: TGTGCCAGCAGCCCCCCGCGGAACACTGAAGCTTTCTTT; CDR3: CASSPPRNTEAFF
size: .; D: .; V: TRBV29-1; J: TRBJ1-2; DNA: TGCAGCGTAGTGGGAGCGGTAGCCTCATGCACCTTC; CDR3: CSVVGAVASCTF
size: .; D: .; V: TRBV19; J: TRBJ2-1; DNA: TGTGCCAGTAGTACGTCCCACAGGGGGGGCTACAATGAGCAGTTCTTC; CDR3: CASSTSHRGGYNEQFF
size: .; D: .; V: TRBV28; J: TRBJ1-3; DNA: TGTGCCAGCAGCTTTGCTGGAGGGGTGAATGGAAACACCATATATTTT; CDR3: CASSFAGGVNGNTIYF
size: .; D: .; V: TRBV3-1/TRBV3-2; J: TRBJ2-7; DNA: TGTGCCAGCAGCTATAGCCGAGAGCAGTACTTC; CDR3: CASSYSREQYF
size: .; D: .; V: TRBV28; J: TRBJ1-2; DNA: TGTGCCAGCAGAAGCCTCTCTAACTATGGCTACACCTTC; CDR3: CASRSLSNYGYTF
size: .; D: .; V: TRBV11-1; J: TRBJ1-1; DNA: TGTGCCAGCAGCTTAGTTAGAGCAACTAACACTGAAGCTTTCTTT; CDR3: CASSLVRATNTEAFF
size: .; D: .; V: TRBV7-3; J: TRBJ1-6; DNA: TGTGCCAGCAGCCTAAGGGGCGACTATAATTCACCCCTCCACTTT; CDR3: CASSLRGDYNSPLHF
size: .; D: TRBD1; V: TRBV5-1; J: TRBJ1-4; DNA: TGCGCCAGCAGCTGGGGACAGTCCTTCGCAACTAATGAAAAACTGTTTTTT; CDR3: CASSWGQSFATNEKLFF
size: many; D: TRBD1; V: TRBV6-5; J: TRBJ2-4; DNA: TGTGCCAGCACCACGGGACAGAAAAACATTCAGTACTTC; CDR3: CASTTGQKNIQYF
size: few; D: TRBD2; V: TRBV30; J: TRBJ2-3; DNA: TGTGCCTGGCGGCGGGGGGTCACAGATACGCAGTATTTT; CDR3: CAWRRGVTDTQYF
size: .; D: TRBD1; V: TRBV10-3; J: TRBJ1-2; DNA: TGTGCCATCAGGGTACAGGGGTCAATCTATGGCTACACCTTC; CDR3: CAIRVQGSIYGYTF
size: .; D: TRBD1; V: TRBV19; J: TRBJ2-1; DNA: TGTGCCAGTGCGCGAGGACAGGGTAATGAGCAGTTCTTC; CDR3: CASARGQGNEQFF
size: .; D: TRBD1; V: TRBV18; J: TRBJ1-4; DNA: TGTGCCAGCTCACCCGGACAGGGGGCGGAAAAACTGTTTTTT; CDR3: CASSPGQGAEKLFF
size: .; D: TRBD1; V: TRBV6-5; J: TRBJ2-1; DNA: TGTGCCAGCCAAACAGGGGCTTTGTACAATGAGCAGTTCTTC; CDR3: CASQTGALYNEQFF
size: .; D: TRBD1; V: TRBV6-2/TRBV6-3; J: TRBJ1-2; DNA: TGTGCCAGCAGTTCCCTAGGACAGGGGCTCTACACCTTC; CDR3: CASSSLGQGLYTF
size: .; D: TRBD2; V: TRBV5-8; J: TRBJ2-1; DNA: TGTGCCAGCAGCTCCGGGACTAGCGGGGTATACAATGAGCAGTTCTTC; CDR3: CASSSGTSGVYNEQFF
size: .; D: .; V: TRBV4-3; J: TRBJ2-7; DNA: TGCGCCAGCAGCCAAGAATTCGGAGGGGAGCAGTACTTC; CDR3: CASSQEFGGEQYF
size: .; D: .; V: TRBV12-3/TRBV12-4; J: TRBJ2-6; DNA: TGTGCCACCCTGTCCTCTGGGGCCAACGTCCTGACTTTC; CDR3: CATLSSGANVLTF
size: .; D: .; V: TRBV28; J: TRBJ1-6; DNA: TGTGCCAGCAGCCGGGTCCGATCCTATAATTCACCCCTCCACTTT; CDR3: CASSRVRSYNSPLHF
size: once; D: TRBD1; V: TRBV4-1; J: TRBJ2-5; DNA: TGCGCCAGCAGCCAAGAGGGGGACAGAAGGTACCAAGAGACCCAGTACTTC; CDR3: CASSQEGDRRYQETQYF
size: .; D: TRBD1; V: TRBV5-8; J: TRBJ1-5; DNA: TGTGCCAGCAGCTTACAGGGGCGACCTTCTCAGCCCCAGCATTTT; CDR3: CASSLQGRPSQPQHF
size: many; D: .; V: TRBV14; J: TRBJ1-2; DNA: TGTGCCAGCAGCCAAGACAGGGGATGGGGCTACACCTTC; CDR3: CASSQDRGWGYTF
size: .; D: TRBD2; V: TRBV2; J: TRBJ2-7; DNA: TGTGCCAGCAGGTCTCTGGTGGGACTAGACTCCGAGCAGTACTTC; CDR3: CASRSLVGLDSEQYF
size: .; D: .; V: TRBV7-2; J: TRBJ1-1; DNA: TGTGCCAGTCAGGGAAACACTGAAGCTTTCTTT; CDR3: CASQGNTEAFF
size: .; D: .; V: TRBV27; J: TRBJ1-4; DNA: TGTGCCAGCAGCACAGGAGCCTTTAATGAAAAACTGTTTTTT; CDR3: CASSTGAFNEKLFF
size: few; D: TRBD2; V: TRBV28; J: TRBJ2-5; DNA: TGTGCCAGCAGTTTTTCCGGCGGGAGAGAAGAGACCCAGTACTTC; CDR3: CASSFSGGREETQYF
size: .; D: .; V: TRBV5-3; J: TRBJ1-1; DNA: TGTGCCAGAAGCCTTCCTCTACCGTACCCGAACACTGAAGCTTTCTTT; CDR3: CARSLPLPYPNTEAFF
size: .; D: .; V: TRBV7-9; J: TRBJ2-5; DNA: TGTGCCAGCAGCTTGGGGACTTTCGAGGAGACCCAGTACTTC; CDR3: CASSLGTFEETQYF
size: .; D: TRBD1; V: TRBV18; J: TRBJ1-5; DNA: TGTGCCAGCTCAACCACGGGACAGCCCCATCAGCCCCAGCATTTT; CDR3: CASSTTGQPHQPQHF
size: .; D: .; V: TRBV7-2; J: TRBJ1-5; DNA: TGTGCCAGCAGCCCCCAGGCCAACAATCAGCCCCAGCATTTT; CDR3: CASSPQANNQPQHF
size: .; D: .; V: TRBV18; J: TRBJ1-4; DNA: TGTGCCAGCTCACCTCAGGATGCAACTAATGAAAAACTGTTTTTT; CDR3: CASSPQDATNEKLFF
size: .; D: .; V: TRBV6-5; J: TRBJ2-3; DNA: TGTGCCAGCTTCAGTCCTTCGCAACCAGATACGCAGTATTTT; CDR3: CASFSPSQPDTQYF
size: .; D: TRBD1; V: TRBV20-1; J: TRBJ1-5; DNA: TGCAGTGCTAGTGACCGGACAGGGAATCAGCCCCAGCATTTT; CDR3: CSASDRTGNQPQHF
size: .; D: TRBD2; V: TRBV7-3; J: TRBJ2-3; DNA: TGTGCCAGCAGCCACATAGCGGGGGGGATCACAGATACGCAGTATTTT; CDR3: CASSHIAGGITDTQYF
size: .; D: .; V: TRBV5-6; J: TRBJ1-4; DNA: TGTGCCAGCAGCTTGTTAGGGGCTAATGAAAAACTGTTTTTT; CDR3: CASSLLGANEKLFF
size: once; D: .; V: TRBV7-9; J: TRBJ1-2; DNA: TGTGCCAGCAGCTTAGACTTGGTCTATGGCTACACCTTC; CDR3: CASSLDLVYGYTF
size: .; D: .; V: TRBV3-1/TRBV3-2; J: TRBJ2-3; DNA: TGTGCCAGCAGCCATATAACGACAGGTACTAGCACAGATACGCAGTATTTT; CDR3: CASSHITTGTSTDTQYF
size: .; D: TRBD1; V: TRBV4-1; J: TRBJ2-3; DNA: TGCGCCAGCAGCCAAGTTCGGACAGGGGGAGTAGGGGATACGCAGTATTTT; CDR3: CASSQVRTGGVGDTQYF